This T cell receptor beta chain was observed in a study of blood T cell repertoires in COVID-19 (dated by TCRdb to between 2020 and 2021). Regarding the research as a whole: Samples from collaborators originated in the United States, Italy and Spain and spanned both the acute and convalescent phases of COVID-19. Samples came from the ongoing ImmuneRACE study (first 160 participants) plus 1,254 subjects from 6 global collaborators. The material from the prospective study consisted of cDNA or gDNA derived from T cells, B-cell-depleted T cells, or PBMCs. Deeply sampled blood TCRbeta repertoires from subjects exposed to, actively infected with, or recovered from COVID-19 were included in the dataset. The sample metadata nearly always contained a de-identified subject ID, COVID-19 status, age in years and sex. Where HLA class I and class II types were available, the types were taken from metadata supplied by the sample provider, not from assay-based typing. The repertoires were released in a freely available public database meant as a resource for research on the immune response to SARS-CoV-2.

From the germline V gene (reference sequence), CDR1 is MNHEY and CDR2 is SMNVEV. From cysteine to phenylalanine, the CDR3 is 15 amino acids long. Only the CDR3 DNA stays, 45 bases, in frame from base 1. Here V drops 7 bases and J drops 3 bases, and the junction holds 10 bases not matched to any gene. A note on this clone: Its antigen is unknown. Base qualities are not recorded, but no much larger clone differs from it by a single base.

Findings and caveats that apply to the study as a whole: How much clinical and demographic metadata was included differed by source and by participant, and the metadata was provided uncurated.

TCRbeta CDR3 regions were amplified from genomic DNA using the immunoSEQ Assay, a bias-controlled multiplex PCR. Per the original workflow: Nucleated cell counts per sample were estimated from amplification of reference gene primers within the assay. To quantify the absolute abundance of each unique TCRbeta CDR3 rearrangement, sequence reads were collapsed and filtered. For each sample, productive Simpson clonality was calculated by taking the square root of Simpson's diversity index across productive rearrangements. The immuneACCESS repertoire file appears here via TCRdb, limited to in-frame rearrangements. These files lack a portion of the clones; in checked studies, under half of the deficit traces to unresolved V genes, and the cause of the others is not known. V and J calls plus clone size are reproduced from that table; the DNA served to infer D and trimming. Across this sample there are around 460,000 clones, with 70% to 90% seen only once. The ten top clones hold 0.7% to 1% of the sample.

One collaborating source in Seattle enrolled patients during active infection and followed them longitudinally through the course of disease. Each collaborating institution followed its own protocols to collect whole blood in K2EDTA tubes. Collaborator samples were shipped for TCRbeta analysis as frozen whole blood, isolated PBMCs, or DNA extracted from either sample type. The chain uses TRBV27 and TRBJ2-7; TRBD1 fits 9 bases in the junction. This TCR came from a man aged 18 to 30 with COVID-19, enrolled during active disease. Sequenced material: peripheral blood. The encoded CDR3 is CASTSPGQGRYEQYF. The sequenced DNA is TGTGCCAGCACCTCCCCGGGACAGGGACGCTACGAGCAGTACTTC.